The clone carrying this TCR beta chain turned up a few times. The primer mix had 60 Vbeta and 13 Jbeta primers. TCRdb's table, derived via immunoSEQ multiplex PCR, lists solely in-frame clones and lacks some. This table has roughly 140,000 clones, roughly four fifths appearing once. The sample belongs to a study of cytomegalovirus exposure and HLA in healthy donors. Deletions cut 3 bases from V and 3 bases from J, with 15 bases between. CDR1 is LGHNT and CDR2 is FRNRAP in the germline V gene. The CDR3 covers 16 residues. The clonotype originates from a human donor in good health. The chain uses TRBV12-5 and TRBJ2-4; no reliable D call. Specimen: PBMCs. CDR3 region: CASGFSVSSVKNIQYF. In DNA, the CDR3 is TGTGCTAGTGGTTTCTCCGTGAGTTCCGTCAAAAACATTCAGTACTTC.